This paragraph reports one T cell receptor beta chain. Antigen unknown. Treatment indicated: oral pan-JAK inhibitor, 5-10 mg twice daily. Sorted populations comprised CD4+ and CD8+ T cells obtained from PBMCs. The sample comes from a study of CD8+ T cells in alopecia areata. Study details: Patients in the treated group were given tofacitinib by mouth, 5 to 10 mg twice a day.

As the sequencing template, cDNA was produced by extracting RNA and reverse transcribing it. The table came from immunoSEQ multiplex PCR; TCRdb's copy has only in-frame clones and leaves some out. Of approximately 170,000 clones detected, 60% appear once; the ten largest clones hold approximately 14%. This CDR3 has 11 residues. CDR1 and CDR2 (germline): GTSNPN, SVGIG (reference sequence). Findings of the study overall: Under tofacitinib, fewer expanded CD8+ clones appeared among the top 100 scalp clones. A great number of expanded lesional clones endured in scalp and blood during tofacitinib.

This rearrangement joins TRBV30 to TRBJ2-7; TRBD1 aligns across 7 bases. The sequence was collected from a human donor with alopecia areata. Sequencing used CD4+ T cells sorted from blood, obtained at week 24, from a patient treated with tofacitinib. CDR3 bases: TGTGCGTCGGGACAGATAAACGAGCAGTACTTC. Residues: CASGQINEQYF.